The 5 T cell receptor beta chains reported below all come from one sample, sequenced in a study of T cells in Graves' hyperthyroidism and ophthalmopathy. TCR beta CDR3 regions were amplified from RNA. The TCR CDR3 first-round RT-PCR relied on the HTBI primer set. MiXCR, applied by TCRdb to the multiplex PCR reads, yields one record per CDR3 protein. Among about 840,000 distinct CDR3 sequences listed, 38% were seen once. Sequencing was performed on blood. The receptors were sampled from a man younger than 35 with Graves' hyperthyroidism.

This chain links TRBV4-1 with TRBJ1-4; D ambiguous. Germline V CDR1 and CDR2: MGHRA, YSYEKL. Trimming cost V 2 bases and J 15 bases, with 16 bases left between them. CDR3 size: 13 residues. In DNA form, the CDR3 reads TGCGCCAGCAGCCAACTTGGGGTGAAGGCAGTGTTTTTT. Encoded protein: CASSQLGVKAVFF.

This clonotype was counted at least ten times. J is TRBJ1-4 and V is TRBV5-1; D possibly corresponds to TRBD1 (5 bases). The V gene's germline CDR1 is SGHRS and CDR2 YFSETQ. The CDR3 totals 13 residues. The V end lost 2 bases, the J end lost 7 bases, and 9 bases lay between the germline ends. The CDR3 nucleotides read TGCGCCAGCAGCTTCATAGGGACTGAAAAACTGTTTTTT. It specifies CASSFIGTEKLFF.

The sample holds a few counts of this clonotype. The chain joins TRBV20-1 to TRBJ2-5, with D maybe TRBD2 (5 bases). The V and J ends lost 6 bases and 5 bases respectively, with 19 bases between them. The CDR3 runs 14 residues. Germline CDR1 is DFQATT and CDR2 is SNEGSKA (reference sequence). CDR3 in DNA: TGCAGTGCCTACGCCCCTACTAGGAAGGAGACCCAGTACTTC. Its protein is CSAYAPTRKETQYF.

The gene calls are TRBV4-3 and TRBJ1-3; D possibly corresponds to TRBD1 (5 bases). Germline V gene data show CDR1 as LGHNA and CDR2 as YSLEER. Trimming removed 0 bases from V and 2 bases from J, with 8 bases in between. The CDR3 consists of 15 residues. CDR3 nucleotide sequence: TGCGCCAGCAGCCAAGAGGGAGGGGCTGGAAACACCATATATTTT. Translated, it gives CASSQEGGAGNTIYF.

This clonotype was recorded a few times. The CDR3 here is CASGTRRLNSPLHF. CDR3 DNA: TGTGCCAGCGGCACTAGACGTTTGAATTCACCCCTCCACTTT. The chain has TRBV6-5 and TRBJ1-6; D is undetermined. Germline lookup yields CDR1 MNHEY and CDR2 SVGAGI. V was cut by 8 bases and J by 7 bases, with 15 bases left in between. This CDR3 spans 14 amino acids.